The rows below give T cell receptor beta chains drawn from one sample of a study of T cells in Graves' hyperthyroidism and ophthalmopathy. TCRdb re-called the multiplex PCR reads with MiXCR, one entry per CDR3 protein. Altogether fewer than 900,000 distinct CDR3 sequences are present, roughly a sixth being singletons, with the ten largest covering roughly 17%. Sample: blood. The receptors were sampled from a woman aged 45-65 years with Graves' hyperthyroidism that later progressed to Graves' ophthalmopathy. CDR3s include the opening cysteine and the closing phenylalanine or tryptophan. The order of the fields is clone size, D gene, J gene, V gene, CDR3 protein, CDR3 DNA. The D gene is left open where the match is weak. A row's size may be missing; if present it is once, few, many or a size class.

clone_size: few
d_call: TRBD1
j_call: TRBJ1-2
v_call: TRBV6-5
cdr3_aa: CASSSDRGANYGYTF
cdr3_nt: TGTGCCAGCAGTTCCGACAGGGGGGCTAACTATGGCTACACCTTC

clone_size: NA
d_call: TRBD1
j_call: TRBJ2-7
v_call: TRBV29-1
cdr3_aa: CSVLPGQLFAEQYF
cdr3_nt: TGCAGCGTTCTCCCGGGACAGCTTTTTGCTGAGCAGTACTTC

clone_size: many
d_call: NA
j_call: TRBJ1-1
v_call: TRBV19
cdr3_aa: CASTPGGVNTEAFF
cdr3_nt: TGTGCCAGTACCCCAGGAGGGGTGAACACTGAAGCTTTCTTT

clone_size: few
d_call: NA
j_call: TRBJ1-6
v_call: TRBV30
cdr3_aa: CAWNPVAGDSPLHF
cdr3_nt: TGTGCCTGGAACCCCGTGGCAGGCGACTCACCCCTCCACTTT

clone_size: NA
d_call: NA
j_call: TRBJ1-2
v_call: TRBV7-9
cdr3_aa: CASSSWMGEGGYTF
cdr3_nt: TGTGCCAGCAGCTCCTGGATGGGGGAAGGGGGCTACACCTTC

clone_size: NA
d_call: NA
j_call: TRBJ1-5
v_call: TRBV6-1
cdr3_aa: CASSDSDGWNQPQHF
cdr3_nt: TGTGCCAGCAGTGACTCGGACGGATGGAATCAGCCCCAGCATTTT

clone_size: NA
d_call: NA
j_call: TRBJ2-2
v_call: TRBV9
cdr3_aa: CASSVAIARTGELFF
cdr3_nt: TGTGCCAGCAGCGTAGCGATAGCCCGCACCGGGGAGCTGTTTTTT

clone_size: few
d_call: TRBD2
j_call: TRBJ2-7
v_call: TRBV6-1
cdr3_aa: CASSGTSFPYEQYF
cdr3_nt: TGTGCCAGCAGTGGGACTAGCTTTCCCTACGAGCAGTACTTC

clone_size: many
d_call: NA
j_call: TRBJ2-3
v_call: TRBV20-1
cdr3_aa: CSAEFQQTDTQYF
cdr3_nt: TGCAGTGCGGAGTTTCAGCAGACAGATACGCAGTATTTT

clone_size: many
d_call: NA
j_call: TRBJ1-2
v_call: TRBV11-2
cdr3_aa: CASSLGYRGYTF
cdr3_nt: TGTGCCAGCAGCTTAGGCTACCGTGGCTACACCTTC

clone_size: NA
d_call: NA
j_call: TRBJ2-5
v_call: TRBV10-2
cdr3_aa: CASSRVQGFQETQYF
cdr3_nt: TGCGCCAGCAGCCGAGTACAGGGTTTTCAAGAGACCCAGTACTTC

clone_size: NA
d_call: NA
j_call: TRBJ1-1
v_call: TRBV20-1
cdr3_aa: CSASTTGMSTEAFF
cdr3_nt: TGCAGTGCAAGTACCACAGGGATGAGCACTGAAGCTTTCTTT

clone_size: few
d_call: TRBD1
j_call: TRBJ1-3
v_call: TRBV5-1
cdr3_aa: CASSSRQGLSGNTIYF
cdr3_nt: TGCGCCAGCAGCTCGAGACAGGGTCTCTCTGGAAACACCATATATTTT

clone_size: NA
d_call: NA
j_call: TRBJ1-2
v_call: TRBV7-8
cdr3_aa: CASSLRQDDGYTF
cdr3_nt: TGTGCCAGCAGCTTACGACAGGATGATGGCTACACCTTC

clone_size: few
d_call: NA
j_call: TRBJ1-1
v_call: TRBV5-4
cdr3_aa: CASSKGTENTEAFF
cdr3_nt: TGTGCCAGCAGCAAGGGAACAGAGAACACTGAAGCTTTCTTT

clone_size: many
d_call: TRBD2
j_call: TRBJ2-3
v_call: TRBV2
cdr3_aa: CASGMAGGADTQYF
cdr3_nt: TGTGCCAGCGGAATGGCGGGGGGGGCAGATACGCAGTATTTT

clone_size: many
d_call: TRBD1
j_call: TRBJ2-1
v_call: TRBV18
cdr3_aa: CASSGQGPYNEQFF
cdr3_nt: TGTGCCAGCTCGGGACAGGGGCCGTACAATGAGCAGTTCTTC

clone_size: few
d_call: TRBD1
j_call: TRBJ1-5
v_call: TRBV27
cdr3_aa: CASSHRTGGSNQPQHF
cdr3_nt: TGTGCCAGCAGCCACCGGACAGGGGGAAGCAATCAGCCCCAGCATTTT

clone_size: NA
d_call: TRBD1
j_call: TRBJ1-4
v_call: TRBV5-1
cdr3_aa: CASSLNRDRGQKLFF
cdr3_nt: TGCGCCAGCAGCTTGAACCGGGACAGGGGCCAAAAACTGTTTTTT

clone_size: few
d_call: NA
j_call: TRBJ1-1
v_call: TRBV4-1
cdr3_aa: CASSQERQVVAEAFF
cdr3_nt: TGCGCCAGCAGCCAAGAACGCCAGGTTGTCGCTGAAGCTTTCTTT

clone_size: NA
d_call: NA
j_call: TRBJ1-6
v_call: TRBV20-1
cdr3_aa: CSARDLGRLNSPLHF
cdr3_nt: TGCAGTGCTAGAGATTTGGGCAGGCTTAATTCACCCCTCCACTTT

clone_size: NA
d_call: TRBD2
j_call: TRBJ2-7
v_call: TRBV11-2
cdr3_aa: CASSRSGNYEQYF
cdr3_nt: TGTGCCAGCAGCCGTAGCGGGAACTACGAGCAGTACTTC

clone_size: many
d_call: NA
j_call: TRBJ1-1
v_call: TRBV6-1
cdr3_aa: CASSEVEMNTEAFF
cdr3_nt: TGTGCCAGCAGTGAAGTCGAGATGAACACTGAAGCTTTCTTT

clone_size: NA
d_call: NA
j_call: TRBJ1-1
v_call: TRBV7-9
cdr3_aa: CASSLGNDGTEAFF
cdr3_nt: TGTGCCAGCAGCTTAGGTAACGATGGGACTGAAGCTTTCTTT

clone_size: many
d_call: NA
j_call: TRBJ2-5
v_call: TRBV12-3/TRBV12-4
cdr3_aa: CASRGTRGLETQYF
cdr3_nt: TGTGCCAGCAGAGGGACGCGAGGGTTAGAGACCCAGTACTTC

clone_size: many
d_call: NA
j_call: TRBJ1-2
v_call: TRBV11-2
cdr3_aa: CASSQPGQTYGYTF
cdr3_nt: TGTGCCAGCAGCCAACCGGGACAAACATATGGCTACACCTTC

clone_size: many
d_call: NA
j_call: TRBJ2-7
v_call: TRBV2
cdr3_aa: CASTARDSYEQYF
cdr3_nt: TGTGCCAGCACGGCCAGGGACTCCTACGAGCAGTACTTC

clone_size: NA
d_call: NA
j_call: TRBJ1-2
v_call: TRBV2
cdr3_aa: CASSQNAPAARFTF
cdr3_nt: TGTGCCAGCAGCCAAAACGCCCCCGCCGCTAGGTTCACCTTC

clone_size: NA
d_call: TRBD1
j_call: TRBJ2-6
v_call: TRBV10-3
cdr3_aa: CAISGRRQGHSGANVLTF
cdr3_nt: TGTGCCATCAGTGGCAGAAGACAGGGCCACTCTGGGGCCAACGTCCTGACTTTC

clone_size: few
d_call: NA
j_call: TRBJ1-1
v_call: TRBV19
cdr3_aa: CASSTDSGFPEAFF
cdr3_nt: TGTGCCAGTAGCACAGACTCAGGGTTCCCTGAAGCTTTCTTT

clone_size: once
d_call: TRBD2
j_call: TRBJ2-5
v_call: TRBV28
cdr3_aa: CASSSPNSGIFETQYF
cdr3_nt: TGTGCCAGCAGTTCCCCTAATAGCGGGATTTTCGAGACCCAGTACTTC